The clone carrying this TCR beta chain showed up just a few times. Its antigen is undetermined. Sequencing of TCR beta covered CD8+ and CD4+ T cells obtained from blood. Through negative isolation, CD4+ and CD8+ T cells were obtained, while TEMRA cells were enriched using FACS. The data were obtained in a study of CD8 T cells in Susac syndrome. Findings of the study overall: The TCR sequencing and HLA analysis in the study involved a relatively small number of individuals, as the study acknowledged.

CDR3 length: 13 residues. Germline V gene sequence: CDR1 MGHRA, CDR2 YSYEKL. The V and J ends lost 3 bases and 7 bases respectively, with 13 bases between them. Reverse transcription used roughly 0.45 to 1 ug RNA and random hexamers. Multiplex PCR with immunoSEQ amplified the TCR beta CDR3 across 54 Vbeta and 13 Jbeta. Each CDR3 protein gets one entry after TCRdb re-called the immunoSEQ multiplex PCR reads with MiXCR. The sample gives tens of thousands of distinct CDR3 sequences, around 94% of which show up once; about 0.28% is in the top ten. The TCR was taken from a human donor in good health. The specimen sequenced was CD8+ T cells from PBMCs. The chain employs TRBV4-1 and TRBJ2-7, with D tentatively TRBD2 (5 bases). The CDR3 sequence: CASSHSASGEQYF. Written as DNA, the CDR3 is TGCGCCAGCAGCCACAGCGCGTCGGGGGAGCAGTACTTC.